These T cell receptor beta chains were read from a single sample in a study of blood T cell repertoires in COVID-19. The data were produced by immunoSEQ multiplex PCR, yet TCRdb's version contains in-frame clones alone and is incomplete. The sample includes roughly 390,000 clones, roughly 86% seen only once; the top ten take 10%. Sequencing used peripheral blood. The source is a woman aged 25 to 39 with COVID-19, enrolled during active disease. Both conserved end residues are part of each CDR3. Fields, in order: V gene, D gene, J gene, clone size, CDR3 length, CDR3 protein, CDR3 DNA. D genes are given only for firm matches. The listing skips clone size in some rows; elsewhere it reads once, few, many or a size class.

v_gene: TRBV28; d_gene: NA; j_gene: TRBJ1-1; abundance: NA; len: 14; CDR3aa: CASSFGGPGTEAFF; CDR3nt: TGTGCCAGCAGTTTCGGGGGGCCAGGCACTGAAGCTTTCTTT
v_gene: TRBV20-1; d_gene: NA; j_gene: TRBJ2-1; abundance: once; len: 11; CDR3aa: CSASLLSEQFF; CDR3nt: TGCAGTGCTAGCCTCCTGTCTGAGCAGTTCTTC
v_gene: TRBV9; d_gene: NA; j_gene: TRBJ1-1; abundance: NA; len: 14; CDR3aa: CASSVDPGATEAFF; CDR3nt: TGTGCCAGCAGCGTAGATCCAGGGGCCACTGAAGCTTTCTTT
v_gene: TRBV24-1; d_gene: TRBD2; j_gene: TRBJ2-7; abundance: NA; len: 15; CDR3aa: CATSDRIAGAGEQYF; CDR3nt: TGTGCCACCAGTGACAGGATAGCGGGAGCCGGGGAGCAGTACTTC
v_gene: TRBV7-8; d_gene: NA; j_gene: TRBJ1-3; abundance: NA; len: 14; CDR3aa: CASSPDNSGNTIYF; CDR3nt: TGTGCCAGCAGCCCGGACAACTCTGGAAACACCATATATTTT
v_gene: TRBV2; d_gene: NA; j_gene: TRBJ2-2; abundance: NA; len: 14; CDR3aa: CASTSEPNTGELFF; CDR3nt: TGTGCCAGCACCTCCGAGCCGAACACCGGGGAGCTGTTTTTT
v_gene: TRBV11-2; d_gene: NA; j_gene: TRBJ2-2; abundance: NA; len: 14; CDR3aa: CASSLDLRAGELFF; CDR3nt: TGTGCCAGCAGCTTAGATCTCAGGGCCGGGGAGCTGTTTTTT
v_gene: TRBV5-6; d_gene: NA; j_gene: TRBJ1-2; abundance: few; len: 15; CDR3aa: CASSLLAGDKYGYTF; CDR3nt: TGTGCCAGCAGCTTACTTGCAGGGGACAAGTATGGCTACACCTTC
v_gene: TRBV6-2/TRBV6-3; d_gene: NA; j_gene: TRBJ1-5; abundance: NA; len: 15; CDR3aa: CASSYSEGAGQPQHF; CDR3nt: TGTGCCAGCAGTTACTCAGAAGGGGCAGGACAGCCCCAGCATTTT
v_gene: TRBV2; d_gene: NA; j_gene: TRBJ1-1; abundance: once; len: 15; CDR3aa: CASAGTRDLNTEAFF; CDR3nt: TGTGCCAGCGCTGGTACCCGGGACTTGAACACTGAAGCTTTCTTT
v_gene: TRBV7-2; d_gene: TRBD2; j_gene: TRBJ2-7; abundance: NA; len: 17; CDR3aa: CASSLTTSGILVYEQYF; CDR3nt: TGTGCCAGCAGCTTAACGACTAGCGGGATCCTTGTCTACGAGCAGTACTTC
v_gene: TRBV3-1/TRBV3-2; d_gene: TRBD2; j_gene: TRBJ2-3; abundance: NA; len: 16; CDR3aa: CASSQNGGGGTDTQYF; CDR3nt: TGTGCCAGCAGCCAAAACGGGGGAGGGGGCACAGATACGCAGTATTTT
v_gene: TRBV2; d_gene: TRBD2; j_gene: TRBJ2-1; abundance: NA; len: 13; CDR3aa: CASGIAGYNEQFF; CDR3nt: TGTGCCAGCGGGATAGCGGGGTACAATGAGCAGTTCTTC
v_gene: TRBV6-5; d_gene: TRBD1; j_gene: TRBJ1-2; abundance: NA; len: 14; CDR3aa: CASRSDRDNYGYTF; CDR3nt: TGTGCCAGCAGGTCCGACAGGGATAACTATGGCTACACCTTC
v_gene: TRBV6-5; d_gene: NA; j_gene: TRBJ2-3; abundance: NA; len: 14; CDR3aa: CASSRERSTDTQYF; CDR3nt: TGTGCCAGCAGTCGGGAACGGAGCACAGATACGCAGTATTTT
v_gene: TRBV19; d_gene: NA; j_gene: TRBJ1-5; abundance: NA; len: 14; CDR3aa: CASSKWGGSQPQHF; CDR3nt: TGTGCCAGTAGTAAGTGGGGGGGAAGCCAGCCCCAGCATTTT
v_gene: TRBV5-4; d_gene: NA; j_gene: TRBJ2-2; abundance: NA; len: 15; CDR3aa: CASSLGQGNTGELFF; CDR3nt: TGTGCCAGCAGCTTGGGGCAGGGAAACACCGGGGAGCTGTTTTTT
v_gene: TRBV28; d_gene: NA; j_gene: TRBJ2-6; abundance: once; len: 16; CDR3aa: CASSLRGLRGANVLTF; CDR3nt: TGTGCCAGCAGTTTAAGGGGGTTACGTGGGGCCAACGTCCTGACTTTC
v_gene: TRBV11-3; d_gene: TRBD2; j_gene: TRBJ2-7; abundance: NA; len: 19; CDR3aa: CASSLPEGLAGGGLYEQYF; CDR3nt: TGTGCCAGCAGCTTACCGGAGGGACTAGCGGGAGGAGGGCTCTACGAGCAGTACTTC